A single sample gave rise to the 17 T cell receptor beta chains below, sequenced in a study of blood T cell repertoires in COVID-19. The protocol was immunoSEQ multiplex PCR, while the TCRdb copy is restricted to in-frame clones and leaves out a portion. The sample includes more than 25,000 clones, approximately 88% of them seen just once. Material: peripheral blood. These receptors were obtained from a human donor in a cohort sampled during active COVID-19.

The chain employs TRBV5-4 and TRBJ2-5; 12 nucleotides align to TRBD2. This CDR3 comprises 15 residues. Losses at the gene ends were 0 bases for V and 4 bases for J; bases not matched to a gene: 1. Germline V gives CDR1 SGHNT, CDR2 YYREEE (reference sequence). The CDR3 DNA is TGTGCCAGCAGCTTGGTACTAGCGGGGGGAGAGACCCAGTACTTC. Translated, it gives CASSLVLAGGETQYF.

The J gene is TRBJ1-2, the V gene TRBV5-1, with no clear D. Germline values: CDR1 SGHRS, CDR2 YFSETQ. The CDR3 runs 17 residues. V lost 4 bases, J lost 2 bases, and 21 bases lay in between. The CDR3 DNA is TGCGCCAGCAGCGAAGGTCGGGCATTAGCGCCCAACTATGGCTACACCTTC. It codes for CASSEGRALAPNYGYTF.

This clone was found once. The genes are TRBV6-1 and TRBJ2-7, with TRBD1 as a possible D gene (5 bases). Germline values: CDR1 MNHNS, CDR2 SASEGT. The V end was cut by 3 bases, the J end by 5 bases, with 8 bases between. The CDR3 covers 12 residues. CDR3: CASSEMGHEQYF. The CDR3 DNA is TGTGCCAGCAGTGAGATGGGGCACGAGCAGTACTTC.

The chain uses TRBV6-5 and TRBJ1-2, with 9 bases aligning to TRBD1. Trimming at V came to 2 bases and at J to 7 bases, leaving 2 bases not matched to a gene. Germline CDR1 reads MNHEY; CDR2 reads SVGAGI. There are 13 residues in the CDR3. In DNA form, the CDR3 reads TGTGCCAGCAGTTACGCGACAGGGGGTGGCTACACCTTC. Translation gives CASSYATGGGYTF.

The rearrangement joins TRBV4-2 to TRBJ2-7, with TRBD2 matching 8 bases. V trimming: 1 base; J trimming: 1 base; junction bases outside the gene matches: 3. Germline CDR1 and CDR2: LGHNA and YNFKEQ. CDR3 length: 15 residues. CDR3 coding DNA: TGTGCCAGCAGCCAAGTCGGGGGGGGATCCTACGAGCAGTACTTC. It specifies CASSQVGGGSYEQYF.

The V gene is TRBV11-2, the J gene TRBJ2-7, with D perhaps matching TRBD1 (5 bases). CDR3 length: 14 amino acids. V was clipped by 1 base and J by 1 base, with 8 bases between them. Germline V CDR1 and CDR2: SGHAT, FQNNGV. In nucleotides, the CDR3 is TGTGCCAGCAGCTTAGGACAGCAGTCCTACGAGCAGTACTTC. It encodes CASSLGQQSYEQYF.

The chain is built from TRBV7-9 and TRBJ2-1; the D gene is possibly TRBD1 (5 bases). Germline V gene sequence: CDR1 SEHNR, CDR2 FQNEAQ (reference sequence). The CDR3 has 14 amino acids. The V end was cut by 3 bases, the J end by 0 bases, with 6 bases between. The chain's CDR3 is CASSLTASYNEQFF. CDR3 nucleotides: TGTGCCAGCAGCTTGACAGCCTCCTACAATGAGCAGTTCTTC.

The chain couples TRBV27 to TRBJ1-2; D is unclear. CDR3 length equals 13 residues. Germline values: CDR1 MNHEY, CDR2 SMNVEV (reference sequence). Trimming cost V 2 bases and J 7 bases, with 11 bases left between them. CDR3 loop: CASSLTQVSGYTF. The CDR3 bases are TGTGCCAGCAGTTTAACGCAGGTCTCTGGCTACACCTTC.

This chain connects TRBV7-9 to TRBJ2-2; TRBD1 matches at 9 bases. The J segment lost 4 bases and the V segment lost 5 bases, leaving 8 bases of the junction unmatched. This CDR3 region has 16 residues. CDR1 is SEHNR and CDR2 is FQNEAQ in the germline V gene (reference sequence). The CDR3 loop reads CASSRPGQGSTGELFF. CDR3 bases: TGTGCCAGCAGCCGACCGGGACAGGGATCCACCGGGGAGCTGTTTTTT.

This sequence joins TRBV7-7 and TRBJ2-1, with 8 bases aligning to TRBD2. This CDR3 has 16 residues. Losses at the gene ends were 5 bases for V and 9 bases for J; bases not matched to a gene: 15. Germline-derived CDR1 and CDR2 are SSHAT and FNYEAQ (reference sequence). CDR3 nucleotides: TGTGCCAGCAGCCCTACCCCGGGGGGGGTCATCAGTGAGCAGTTCTTC. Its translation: CASSPTPGGVISEQFF.

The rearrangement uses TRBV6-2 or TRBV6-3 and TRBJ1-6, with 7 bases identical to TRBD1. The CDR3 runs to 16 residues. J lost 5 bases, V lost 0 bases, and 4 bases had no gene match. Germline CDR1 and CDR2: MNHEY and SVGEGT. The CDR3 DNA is TGTGCCAGCAGTTACTCCCTGGACAGGAATAATTCACCCCTCCACTTT. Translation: CASSYSLDRNNSPLHF.

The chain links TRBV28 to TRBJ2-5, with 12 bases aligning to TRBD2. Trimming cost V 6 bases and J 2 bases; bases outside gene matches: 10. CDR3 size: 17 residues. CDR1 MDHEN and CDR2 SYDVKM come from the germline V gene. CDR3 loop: CASSSGLAGTYQETQYF. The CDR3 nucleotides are TGTGCCAGCAGCTCCGGACTAGCGGGGACTTATCAAGAGACCCAGTACTTC.

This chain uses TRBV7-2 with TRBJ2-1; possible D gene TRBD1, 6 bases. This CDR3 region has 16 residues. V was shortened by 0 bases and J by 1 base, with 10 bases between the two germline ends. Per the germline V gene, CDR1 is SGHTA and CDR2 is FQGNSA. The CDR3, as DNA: TGTGCCAGCAGCTTAGCGTGGCAGGGGTCCTACAATGAGCAGTTCTTC. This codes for CASSLAWQGSYNEQFF.

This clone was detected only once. CDR3 nucleotide sequence: TGTGCCAGCAGCGGGTCCGGGACTGCCCAGACAGAGCAGTACTTC. Its translation: CASSGSGTAQTEQYF. The chain recombines TRBV7-8 with TRBJ2-7, with D possibly TRBD2 on 6 matching bases. The germline V and J ends were trimmed by 5 bases and 7 bases, with 21 bases remaining between them. The germline CDR1 and CDR2 sequences are SGHVS and FQNEAQ. This CDR3 is built from 15 residues. Based on the CDR3 plus reference TRBV7-8 and TRBJ2-7, the full variable domain is GAGVSQSPRYKVAKRGQDVALRCDPISGHVSLFWYQQALGQGPEFLTYFQNEAQLDKSGLPSDRFFAERPEGSVSTLKIQRTQQEDSAVYLCASSGSGTAQTEQYFGPGTRLTVT.

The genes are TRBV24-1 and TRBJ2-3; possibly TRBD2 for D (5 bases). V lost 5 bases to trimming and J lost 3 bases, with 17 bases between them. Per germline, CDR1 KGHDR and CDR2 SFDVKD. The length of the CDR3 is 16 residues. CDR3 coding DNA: TGTGCCACCAGTGCCTCCGGACGGGGTGGAACAGATACGCAGTATTTT. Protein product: CATSASGRGGTDTQYF.

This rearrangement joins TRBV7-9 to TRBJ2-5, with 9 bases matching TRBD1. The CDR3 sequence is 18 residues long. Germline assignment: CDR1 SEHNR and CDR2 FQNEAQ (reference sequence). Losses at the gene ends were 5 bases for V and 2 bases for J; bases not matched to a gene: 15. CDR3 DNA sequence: TGTGCCAGCAGCAGTGGGACAGGGTCACTACATGGACAAGAGACCCAGTACTTC. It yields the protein CASSSGTGSLHGQETQYF.

The chain's CDR3 is CASSLATGLAGELFF. For the CDR3, the DNA is TGTGCCAGCAGCTTAGCGACAGGTCTTGCCGGGGAGCTGTTTTTT. The chain links TRBV7-9 to TRBJ2-2; weak D call: TRBD1 (6 bases). The CDR3 totals 15 residues. Per the germline V gene, CDR1 is SEHNR and CDR2 is FQNEAQ (reference sequence). V was shortened by 0 bases and J by 6 bases, with 11 bases between the two germline ends.